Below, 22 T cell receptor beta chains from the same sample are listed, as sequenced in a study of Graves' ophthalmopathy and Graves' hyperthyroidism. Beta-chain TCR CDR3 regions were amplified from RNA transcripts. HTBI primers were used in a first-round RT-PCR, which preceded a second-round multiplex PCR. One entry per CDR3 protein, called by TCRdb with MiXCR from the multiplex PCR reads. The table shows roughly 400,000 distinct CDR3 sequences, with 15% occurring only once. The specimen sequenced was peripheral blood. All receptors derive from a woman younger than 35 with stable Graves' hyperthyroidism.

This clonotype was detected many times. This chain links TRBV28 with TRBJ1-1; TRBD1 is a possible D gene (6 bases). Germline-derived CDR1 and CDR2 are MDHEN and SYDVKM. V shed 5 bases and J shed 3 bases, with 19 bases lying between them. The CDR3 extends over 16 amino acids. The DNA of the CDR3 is TGTGCCAGCAGTGCAGCCCAGGGGAGGGACGACACTGAAGCTTTCTTT. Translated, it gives CASSAAQGRDDTEAFF.

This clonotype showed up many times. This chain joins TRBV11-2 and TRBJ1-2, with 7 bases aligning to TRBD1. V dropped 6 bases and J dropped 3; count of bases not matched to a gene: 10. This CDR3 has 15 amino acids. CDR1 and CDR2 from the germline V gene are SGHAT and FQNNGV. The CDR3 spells CASRGRQGGDYGYTF. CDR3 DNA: TGTGCCAGCAGGGGAAGACAGGGTGGTGACTATGGCTACACCTTC.

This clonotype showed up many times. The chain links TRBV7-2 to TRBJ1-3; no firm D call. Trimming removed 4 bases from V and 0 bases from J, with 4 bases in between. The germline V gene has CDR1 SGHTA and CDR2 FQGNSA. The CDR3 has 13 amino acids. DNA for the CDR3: TGTGCCAGCAGCTCCTACTCTGGAAACACCATATATTTT. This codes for CASSSYSGNTIYF.

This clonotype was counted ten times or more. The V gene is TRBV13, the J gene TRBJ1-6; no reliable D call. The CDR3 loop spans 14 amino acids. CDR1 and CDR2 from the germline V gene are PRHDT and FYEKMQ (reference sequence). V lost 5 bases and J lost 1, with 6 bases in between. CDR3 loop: CASSPRSYNSPLHF. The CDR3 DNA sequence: TGTGCCAGCAGCCCGCGATCCTATAATTCACCCCTCCACTTT.

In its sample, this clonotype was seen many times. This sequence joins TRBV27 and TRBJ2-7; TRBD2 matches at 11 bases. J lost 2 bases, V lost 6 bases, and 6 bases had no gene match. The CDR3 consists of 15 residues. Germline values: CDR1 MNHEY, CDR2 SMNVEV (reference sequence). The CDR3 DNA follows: TGTGCCAGCAGCTCGATGACTAGCGGGACCTACGAGCAGTACTTC. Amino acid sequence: CASSSMTSGTYEQYF.

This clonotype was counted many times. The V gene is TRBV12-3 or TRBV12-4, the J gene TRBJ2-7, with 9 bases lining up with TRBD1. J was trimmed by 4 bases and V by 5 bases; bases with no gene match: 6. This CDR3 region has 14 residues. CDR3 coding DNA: TGTGCCAGCAGTCTAAGACAGGGGGGTTACGAGCAGTACTTC. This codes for CASSLRQGGYEQYF.

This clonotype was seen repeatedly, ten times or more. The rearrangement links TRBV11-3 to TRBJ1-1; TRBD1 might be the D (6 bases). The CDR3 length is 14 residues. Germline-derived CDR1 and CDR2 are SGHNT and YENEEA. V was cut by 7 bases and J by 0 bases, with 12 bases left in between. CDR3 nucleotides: TGTGCCAGCAAGGGGGGGAAGATGAACACTGAAGCTTTCTTT. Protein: CASKGGKMNTEAFF.

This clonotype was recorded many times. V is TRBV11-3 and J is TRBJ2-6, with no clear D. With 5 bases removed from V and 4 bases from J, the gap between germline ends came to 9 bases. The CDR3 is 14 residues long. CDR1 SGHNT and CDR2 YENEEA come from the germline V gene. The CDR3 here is CASSIIRGANVLTF. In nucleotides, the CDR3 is TGTGCCAGCAGCATCATAAGAGGGGCCAACGTCCTGACTTTC.

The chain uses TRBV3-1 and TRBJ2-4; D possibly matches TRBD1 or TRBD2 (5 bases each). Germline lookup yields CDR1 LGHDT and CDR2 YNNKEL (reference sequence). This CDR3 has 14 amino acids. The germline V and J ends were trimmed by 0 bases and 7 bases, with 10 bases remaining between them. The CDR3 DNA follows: TGTGCCAGCAGCCAAGAACCGGGGACGAACATTCAGTACTTC. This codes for CASSQEPGTNIQYF.

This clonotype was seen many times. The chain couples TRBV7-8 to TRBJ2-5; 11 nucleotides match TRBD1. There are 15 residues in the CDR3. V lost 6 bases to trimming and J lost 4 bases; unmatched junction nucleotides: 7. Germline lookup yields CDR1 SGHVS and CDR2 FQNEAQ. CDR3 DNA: TGTGCCAGCAGTTCATCCGGGACAGGGGGAGAGACCCAGTACTTC. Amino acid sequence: CASSSSGTGGETQYF.

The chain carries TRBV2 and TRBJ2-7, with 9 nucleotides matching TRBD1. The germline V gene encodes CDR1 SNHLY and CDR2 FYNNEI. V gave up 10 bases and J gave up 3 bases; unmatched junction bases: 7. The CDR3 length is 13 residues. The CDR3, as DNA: TGTGCCACCCACAGGACAGGGGTCTACGAGCAGTACTTC. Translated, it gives CATHRTGVYEQYF.

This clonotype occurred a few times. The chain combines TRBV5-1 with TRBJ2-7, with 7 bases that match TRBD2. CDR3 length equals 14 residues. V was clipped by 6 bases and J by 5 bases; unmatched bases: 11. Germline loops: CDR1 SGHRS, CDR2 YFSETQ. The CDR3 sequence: CASTRTSVTDEQYF. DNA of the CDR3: TGCGCCAGCACCCGGACTAGTGTGACTGACGAGCAGTACTTC. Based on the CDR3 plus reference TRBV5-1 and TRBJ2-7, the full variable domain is KAGVTQTPRYLIKTRGQQVTLSCSPISGHRSVSWYQQTPGQGLQFLFEYFSETQRNKGNFPGRFSGRQFSNSRSEMNVSTLELGDSALYLCASTRTSVTDEQYFGPGTRLTVT.

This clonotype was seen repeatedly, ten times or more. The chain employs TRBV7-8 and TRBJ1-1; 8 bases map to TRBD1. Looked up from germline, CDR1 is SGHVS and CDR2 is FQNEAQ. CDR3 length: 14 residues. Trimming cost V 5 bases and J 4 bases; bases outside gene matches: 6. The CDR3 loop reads CASSVTGDFTEAFF. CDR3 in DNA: TGTGCCAGCAGCGTGACAGGGGACTTCACTGAAGCTTTCTTT.

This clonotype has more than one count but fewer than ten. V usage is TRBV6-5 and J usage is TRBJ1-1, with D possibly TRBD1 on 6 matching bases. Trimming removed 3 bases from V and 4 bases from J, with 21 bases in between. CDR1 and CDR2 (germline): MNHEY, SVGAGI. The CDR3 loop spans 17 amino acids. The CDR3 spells CASSYLPGQRLGTEAFF. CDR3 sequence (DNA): TGTGCCAGCAGTTATCTCCCGGGACAAAGGTTGGGCACTGAAGCTTTCTTT.

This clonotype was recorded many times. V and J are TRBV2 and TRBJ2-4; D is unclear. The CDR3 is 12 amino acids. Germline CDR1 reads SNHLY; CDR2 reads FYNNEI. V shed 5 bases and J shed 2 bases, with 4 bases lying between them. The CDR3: CASSNTKNIQYF. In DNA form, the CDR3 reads TGTGCCAGCAGTAATACCAAAAACATTCAGTACTTC. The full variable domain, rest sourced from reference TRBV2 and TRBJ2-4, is EPEVTQTPSHQVTQMGQEVILRCVPISNHLYFYWYRQILGQKVEFLVSFYNNEISEKSEIFDDQFSVERPDGSNFTLKIRSTKLEDSAMYFCASSNTKNIQYFGAGTRLSVL.

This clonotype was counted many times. The CDR3 is CASSSTPGRLGEQYF. The CDR3 DNA reads as TGTGCCAGCAGTTCTACTCCAGGGAGATTGGGGGAGCAGTACTTC. This rearrangement joins TRBV6-2 or TRBV6-3 to TRBJ2-7; D assignment may be TRBD1 or TRBD2 (5 bases each). Between the trimmed V and J ends, which lost 4 bases and 7 bases, there was a span of 20 bases. Per the germline V gene, CDR1 is MNHEY and CDR2 is SVGEGT. This CDR3 is 15 amino acids long.

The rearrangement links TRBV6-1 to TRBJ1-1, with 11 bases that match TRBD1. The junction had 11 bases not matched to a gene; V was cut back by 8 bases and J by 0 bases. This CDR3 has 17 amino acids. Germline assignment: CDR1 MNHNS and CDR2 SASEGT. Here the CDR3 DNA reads TGTGCCAGCGAGGGGGGACAGGGGGTTCGCATGAACACTGAAGCTTTCTTT. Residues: CASEGGQGVRMNTEAFF.

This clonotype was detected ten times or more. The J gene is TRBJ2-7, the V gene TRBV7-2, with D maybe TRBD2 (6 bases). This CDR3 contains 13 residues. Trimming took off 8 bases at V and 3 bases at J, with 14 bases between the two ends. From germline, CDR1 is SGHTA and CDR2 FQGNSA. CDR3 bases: TGTGCCAGCTCGGGACTCACCCTCTACGAGCAGTACTTC. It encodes CASSGLTLYEQYF.

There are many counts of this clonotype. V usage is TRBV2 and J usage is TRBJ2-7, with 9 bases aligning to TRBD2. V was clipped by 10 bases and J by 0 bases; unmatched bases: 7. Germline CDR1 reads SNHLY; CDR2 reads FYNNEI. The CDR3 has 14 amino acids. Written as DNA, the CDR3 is TGTGCCACCGCAAGCGGGGGGCTCTCCTACGAGCAGTACTTC. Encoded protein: CATASGGLSYEQYF.

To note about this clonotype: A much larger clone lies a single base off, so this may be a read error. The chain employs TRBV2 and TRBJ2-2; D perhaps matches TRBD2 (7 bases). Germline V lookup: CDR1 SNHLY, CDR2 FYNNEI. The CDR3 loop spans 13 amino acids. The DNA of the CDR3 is TGTGCCAGCAGTGAACAGGGGAGGGAGGAGCTGTTGTTT. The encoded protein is CASSEQGREELLF.

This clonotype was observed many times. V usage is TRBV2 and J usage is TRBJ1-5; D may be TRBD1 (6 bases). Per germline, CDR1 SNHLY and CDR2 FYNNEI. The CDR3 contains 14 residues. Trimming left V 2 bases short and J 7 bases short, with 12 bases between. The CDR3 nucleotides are TGTGCCAGCAGTGAACGTGGGGGGGCACAGCCCCAGCATTTT. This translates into CASSERGGAQPQHF.

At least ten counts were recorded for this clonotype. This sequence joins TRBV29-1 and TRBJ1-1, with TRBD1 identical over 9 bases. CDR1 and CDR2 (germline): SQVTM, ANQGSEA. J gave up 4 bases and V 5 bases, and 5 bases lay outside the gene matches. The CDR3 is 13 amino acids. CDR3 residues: CSVNRGLGTEAFF. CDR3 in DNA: TGCAGCGTTAACAGGGGGCTGGGCACTGAAGCTTTCTTT.